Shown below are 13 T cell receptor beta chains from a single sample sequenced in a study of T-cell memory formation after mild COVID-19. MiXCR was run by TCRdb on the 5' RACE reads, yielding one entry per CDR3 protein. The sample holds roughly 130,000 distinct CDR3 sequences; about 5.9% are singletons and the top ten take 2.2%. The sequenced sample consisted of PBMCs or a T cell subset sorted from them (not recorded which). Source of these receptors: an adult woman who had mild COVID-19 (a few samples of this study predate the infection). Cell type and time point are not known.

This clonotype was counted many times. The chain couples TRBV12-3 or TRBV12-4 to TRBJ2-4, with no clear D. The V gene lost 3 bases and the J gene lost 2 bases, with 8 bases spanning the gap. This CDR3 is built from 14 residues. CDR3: CASSLWRTKNIQYF. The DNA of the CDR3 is TGTGCCAGCAGTTTGTGGAGAACCAAAAACATTCAGTACTTC.

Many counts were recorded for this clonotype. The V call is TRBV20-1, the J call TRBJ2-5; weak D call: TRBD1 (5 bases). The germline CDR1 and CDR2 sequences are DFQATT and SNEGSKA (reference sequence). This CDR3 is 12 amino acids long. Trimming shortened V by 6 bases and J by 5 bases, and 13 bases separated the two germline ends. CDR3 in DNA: TGCAGTGCCCAGGGTCAGGAGGAGACCCAGTACTTC. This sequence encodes CSAQGQEETQYF.

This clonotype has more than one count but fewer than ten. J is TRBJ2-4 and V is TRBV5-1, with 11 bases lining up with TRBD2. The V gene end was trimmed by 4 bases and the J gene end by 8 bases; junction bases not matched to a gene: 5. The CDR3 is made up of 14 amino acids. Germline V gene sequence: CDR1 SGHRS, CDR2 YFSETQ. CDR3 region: CASSLSGGADIQYF. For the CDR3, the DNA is TGCGCCAGCAGCCTTAGCGGGGGGGCGGACATTCAGTACTTC.

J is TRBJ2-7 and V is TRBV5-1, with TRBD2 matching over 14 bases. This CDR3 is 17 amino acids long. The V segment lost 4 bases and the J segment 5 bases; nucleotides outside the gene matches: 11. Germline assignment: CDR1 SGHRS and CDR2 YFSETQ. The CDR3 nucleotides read TGCGCCAGCAGCCTGGGACTAGCGGGAGTGTTCAAGGACGAGCAGTACTTC. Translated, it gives CASSLGLAGVFKDEQYF.

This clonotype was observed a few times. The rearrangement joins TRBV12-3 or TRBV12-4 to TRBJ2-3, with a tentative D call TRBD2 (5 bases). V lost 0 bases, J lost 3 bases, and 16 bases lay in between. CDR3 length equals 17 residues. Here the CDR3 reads CASSLARTTPGTDTQYF. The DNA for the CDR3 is TGTGCCAGCAGTTTAGCGCGAACAACTCCGGGGACAGATACGCAGTATTTT.

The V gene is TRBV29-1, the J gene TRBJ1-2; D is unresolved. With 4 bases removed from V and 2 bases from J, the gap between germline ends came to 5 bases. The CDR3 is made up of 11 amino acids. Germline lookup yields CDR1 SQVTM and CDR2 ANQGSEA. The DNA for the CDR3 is TGCAGCGTTGGAGGAAACTATGGCTACACCTTC. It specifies CSVGGNYGYTF.

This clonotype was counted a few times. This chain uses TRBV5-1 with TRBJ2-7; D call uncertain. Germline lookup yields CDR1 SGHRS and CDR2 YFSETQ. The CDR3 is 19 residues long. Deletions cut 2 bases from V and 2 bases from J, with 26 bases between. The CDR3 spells CASSLRPMFGFGFAYEQYF. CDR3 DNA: TGCGCCAGCAGCTTACGACCGATGTTTGGGTTTGGGTTTGCCTACGAGCAGTACTTC.

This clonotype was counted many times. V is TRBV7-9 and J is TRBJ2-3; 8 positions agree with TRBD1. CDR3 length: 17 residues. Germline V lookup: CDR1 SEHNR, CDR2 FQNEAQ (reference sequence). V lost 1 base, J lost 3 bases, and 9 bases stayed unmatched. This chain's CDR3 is CASSLGSTGARTDTQYF. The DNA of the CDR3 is TGTGCCAGCAGCTTAGGTTCGACAGGGGCCAGGACAGATACGCAGTATTTT.

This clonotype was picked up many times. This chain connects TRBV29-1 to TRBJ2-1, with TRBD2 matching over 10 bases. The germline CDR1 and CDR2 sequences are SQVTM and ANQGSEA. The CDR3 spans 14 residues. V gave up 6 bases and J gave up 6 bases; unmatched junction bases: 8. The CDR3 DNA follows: TGCAGCGTCAGGTCCAGCGGGGGGGGCAATGAGCAGTTCTTC. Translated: CSVRSSGGGNEQFF.

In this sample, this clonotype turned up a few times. In nucleotides, the CDR3 is TGTGCCAGCAGCGACAGGACTAGCGGGAGGGGGGATACGCAGTATTTT. Protein product: CASSDRTSGRGDTQYF. The chain uses TRBV7-2 and TRBJ2-3; TRBD2 aligns across 15 bases. The germline V gene has CDR1 SGHTA and CDR2 FQGNSA. V lost 5 bases and J lost 6; bases outside the gene matches: 6. CDR3 length equals 16 residues.

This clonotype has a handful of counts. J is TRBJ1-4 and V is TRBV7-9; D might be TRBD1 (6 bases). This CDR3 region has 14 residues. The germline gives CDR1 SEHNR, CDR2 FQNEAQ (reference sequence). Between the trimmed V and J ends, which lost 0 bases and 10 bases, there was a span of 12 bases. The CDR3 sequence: CASSLARGPGKLFF. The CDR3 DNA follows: TGTGCCAGCAGCTTAGCACGGGGGCCTGGAAAACTGTTTTTT.

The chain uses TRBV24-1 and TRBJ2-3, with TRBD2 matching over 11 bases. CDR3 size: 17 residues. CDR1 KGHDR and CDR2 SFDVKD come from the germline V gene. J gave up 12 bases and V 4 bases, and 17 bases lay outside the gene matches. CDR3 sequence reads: CATSDPGNSGRVNEQYF. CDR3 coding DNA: TGTGCCACCAGTGACCCAGGAAATAGCGGGAGGGTTAACGAACAGTATTTT.

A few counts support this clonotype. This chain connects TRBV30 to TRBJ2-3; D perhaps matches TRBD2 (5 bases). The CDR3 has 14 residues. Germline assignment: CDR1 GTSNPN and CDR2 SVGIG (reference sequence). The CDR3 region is CAQSSRVRRDTQYF. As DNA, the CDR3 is TGTGCTCAGAGTTCGCGGGTGCGGCGGGATACGCAGTATTTT.